This T cell receptor (beta chain) was sequenced during a study of regulatory T cells in long-lasting Graves disease. Time point indicated: newly diagnosed GD, antithyroid drugs for less than 3 months. PBMCs provided the RNA from which the TCR library was made. Researchers made TCR beta libraries by using iRepertoire HTBI primers and running Arm-PCR on CDR3 regions. TCRdb used MiXCR to reprocess the multiplex PCR reads, holding one entry per CDR3 protein. The table shows over 500,000 distinct CDR3 sequences, with less than 20% occurring only once. This clonotype was seen at least ten times. The CDR3 length is 13 residues. CDR1 and CDR2 from the germline V gene are SGHAT and FQDESV (reference sequence). With 3 bases removed from V and 5 bases from J, the gap between germline ends came to 10 bases. The sample was also reused in another study, on T cells in Graves' hyperthyroidism and ophthalmopathy. In that study: Over 18 months, lack of ophthalmopathy progression marked Graves' hyperthyroidism as stable.

Sequenced here: peripheral blood mononuclear cells (PBMCs), sampled at new diagnosis, from a patient treated with antithyroid drugs. This TCR was recovered from a woman aged 25 to 39 with Graves disease. The rearrangement links TRBV11-1 to TRBJ2-5, with D hard to call. The CDR3 region has the DNA TGTGCCAGCAGCTTCGAAGGAATCGAGACCCAGTACTTC. It is translated as CASSFEGIETQYF.